This TCR beta chain was retrieved from a study of shared clonotypes between healthy human individuals. The input for sorted-subset replicate PCRs was approximately 200 ng DNA, about 30,000 T cell genomes. Using immunoSEQ multiplex PCR, the repertoire was profiled, and TCRdb retains in-frame clones only, with some absent. The sample contains about 2 million clones, roughly 94% of which appear only once. The sample was naive CD4+ T cells sorted from blood. Described subset: CD45RA+ positively selected. This receptor was obtained from a man between 18 and 35 years old in good health.

CDR3 bases: TGTGCCAGCAGCTTAGACGTTATCGGGGCCTTATTTGAAGCTTTCTTT. Translating gives CASSLDVIGALFEAFF. V usage is TRBV7-2 and J usage is TRBJ1-1; TRBD1 might be the D (5 bases). Germline CDR1 SGHTA, CDR2 FQGNSA. The CDR3 is 16 amino acids. Trimming took 1 base from V and 7 from J, leaving 19 bases between them.